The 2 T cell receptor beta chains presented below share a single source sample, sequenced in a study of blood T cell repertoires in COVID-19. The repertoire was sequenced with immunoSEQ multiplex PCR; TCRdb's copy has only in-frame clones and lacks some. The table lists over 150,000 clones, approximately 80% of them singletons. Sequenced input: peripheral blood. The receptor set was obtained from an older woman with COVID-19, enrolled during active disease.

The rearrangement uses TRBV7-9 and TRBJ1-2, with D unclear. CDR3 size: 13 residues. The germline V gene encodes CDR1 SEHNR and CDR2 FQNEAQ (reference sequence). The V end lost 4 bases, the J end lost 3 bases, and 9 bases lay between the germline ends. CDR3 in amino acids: CASSSQRDYGYTF. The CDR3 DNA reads TGTGCCAGCAGCTCCCAAAGAGACTATGGCTACACCTTC.

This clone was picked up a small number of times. The CDR3, as DNA: TGTGCCAGCAGCCTCGACACGTTCTCCGGCAACATTCAGTACTTC. Amino acids: CASSLDTFSGNIQYF. The V call is TRBV3-1 (or the pseudogene TRBV3-2), the J call TRBJ2-4; D call uncertain. The CDR3 is made up of 15 amino acids. Between the trimmed V and J ends, which lost 4 bases and 7 bases, there was a span of 17 bases. The V gene's germline CDR1 is LGHDT and CDR2 YNNKEL (reference sequence).